The 26 T cell receptor beta chains presented below share a single source sample, sequenced in a study of T cells in Graves' hyperthyroidism and ophthalmopathy. Amplification targeted TCR beta CDR3 regions from RNA transcripts. HTBI primers were employed in a first-round RT-PCR of the TCR CDR3. TCRdb processed the multiplex PCR reads anew with MiXCR; each CDR3 protein has one entry. The sample has about 540,000 distinct CDR3 sequences, about half seen once. The sequencing sample was made of peripheral blood or thyroid tissue (not recorded which). These receptors were obtained from a woman between 18 and 30 years old with Graves' hyperthyroidism.

The CDR3 coding sequence is TGTGCCAGCAGTTTGGGACACCCTGTGAGGACTGAAGCTTTCTTT. This encodes CASSLGHPVRTEAFF. This chain connects TRBV2 to TRBJ1-1; D is possibly TRBD1 (6 bases). Trimming pared 5 bases from V and 5 bases from J, leaving 18 bases between. The CDR3 loop spans 15 amino acids. Per germline, CDR1 SNHLY and CDR2 FYNNEI. Combining the CDR3 with reference TRBV2 and TRBJ1-1 gives the whole variable domain EPEVTQTPSHQVTQMGQEVILRCVPISNHLYFYWYRQILGQKVEFLVSFYNNEISEKSEIFDDQFSVERPDGSNFTLKIRSTKLEDSAMYFCASSLGHPVRTEAFFGQGTRLTVV.

V usage is TRBV6-5 and J usage is TRBJ1-2, with a tentative D call TRBD1 (5 bases). CDR1 is MNHEY and CDR2 is SVGAGI in the germline V gene. V lost 2 bases to trimming and J lost 7 bases, with 11 bases between them. The CDR3 spans 13 residues. For the CDR3, the DNA is TGTGCCAGCAGTTACCGGGGCAGCCGTGGCTACACCTTC. Translating gives CASSYRGSRGYTF.

A few counts support this clonotype. V and J are TRBV7-9 and TRBJ1-2; perhaps TRBD1 as D (5 bases). Germline CDR1 reads SEHNR; CDR2 reads FQNEAQ (reference sequence). The CDR3 runs to 14 residues. V was shortened by 5 bases and J by 2 bases, with 12 bases between the two germline ends. The CDR3 coding sequence is TGTGCCAGCAGCCCTGAGGGGCTCAACTATGGCTACACCTTC. It codes for CASSPEGLNYGYTF.

The rearrangement uses TRBV12-3 or TRBV12-4 and TRBJ2-2, with TRBD1 matching 7 bases. The CDR3 length is 15 residues. The trim removed 6 bases at V and 4 bases at J, leaving 8 bases unmatched. This CDR3 reads CASRRTGSGTGELFF. DNA of the CDR3: TGTGCCAGCAGACGGACAGGTTCTGGCACCGGGGAGCTGTTTTTT.

This clonotype was observed a single time. Compared with germline, one end of the junction differs, possibly owing to a read error. The chain carries TRBV7-2 and TRBJ2-7; D is perhaps TRBD1 or TRBD2 (6 bases each). The CDR3 consists of 15 residues. Per the germline V gene, CDR1 is SGHTA and CDR2 is FQGNSA. The CDR3 DNA reads TGCGCCAGCAGCCAAGGGGGGCATCTTGCGTACGAGCAGTACTTC. Translation gives CASSQGGHLAYEQYF.

This clonotype came up a few times. V usage is TRBV6-4 and J usage is TRBJ1-2; possible D gene TRBD1, 5 bases. This CDR3 is built from 14 residues. Trimming left V 6 bases short and J 8 bases short, with 19 bases between. Germline V gene sequence: CDR1 MRHNA, CDR2 SNTAGT. The CDR3 loop reads CASRPLGTSGGYTF. CDR3 DNA sequence: TGTGCCAGCAGGCCATTGGGGACCTCGGGAGGCTACACCTTC.

V is TRBV2 and J is TRBJ2-7; D gene unclear. The germline V and J ends were trimmed by 8 bases and 5 bases, with 16 bases remaining between them. CDR1 is SNHLY, CDR2 FYNNEI, per germline. CDR3 length: 13 amino acids. The CDR3 bases are TGTGCCAGCTACTCGGCAGGTCGCGACGAGCAGTACTTC. Its translation: CASYSAGRDEQYF.

This clonotype was seen repeatedly, ten times or more. The chain employs TRBV7-9 and TRBJ1-2, with 9 bases lining up with TRBD1. This CDR3 has 14 amino acids. Germline V gene lookup returns CDR1 SEHNR and CDR2 FQNEAQ (reference sequence). V shed 6 bases, J shed 1 base, and the junction held 3 bases outside the gene matches. In DNA form, the CDR3 reads TGTGCCAGCAGGACGGGACAGGGTAACTATGGCTACACCTTC. This codes for CASRTGQGNYGYTF. The whole variable domain, remainder taken from reference TRBV7-9 and TRBJ1-2, is DTGVSQNPRHKITKRGQNVTFRCDPISEHNRLYWYRQTLGQGPEFLTYFQNEAQLEKSRLLSDRFSAERPKGSFSTLEIQRTEQGDSAMYLCASRTGQGNYGYTFGSGTRLTVV.

This chain links TRBV2 with TRBJ2-5; 15 bases match TRBD2. The CDR3 loop spans 17 amino acids. Germline CDR1 reads SNHLY; CDR2 reads FYNNEI. After removal of 6 bases from V and 1 base from J, the junction contained 6 bases not matched to a gene. CDR3 DNA: TGTGCCAGCAGGCGGGGACTAGCGGGAGGAGCCCAAGAGACCCAGTACTTC. Its protein product is CASRRGLAGGAQETQYF.

J is TRBJ2-6 and V is TRBV7-2, with a possible D match to TRBD1 (5 bases). Germline lookup yields CDR1 SGHTA and CDR2 FQGNSA. The CDR3 has 14 amino acids. Trimming stripped 5 bases from V and 5 bases from J, with 10 bases between. CDR3 region: CASSLRTRANVLTF. The CDR3 DNA follows: TGTGCCAGCAGCCTGAGGACAAGGGCCAACGTCCTGACTTTC.

This clonotype was observed a few times. The V and J genes are TRBV7-9 and TRBJ1-1; possibly TRBD1 for D (6 bases). Germline lookup yields CDR1 SEHNR and CDR2 FQNEAQ (reference sequence). CDR3 size: 16 residues. Trimming left V 3 bases short and J 0 bases short, with 14 bases between. CDR3 DNA: TGTGCCAGCAGCTTGGGGGCGGGGAATATGAACACTGAAGCTTTCTTT. Amino acid sequence: CASSLGAGNMNTEAFF.

This clonotype was counted between two and nine times. This chain connects TRBV2 to TRBJ2-5; D might be TRBD2 (5 bases). Deletions cut 1 base from V and 5 bases from J, with 14 bases between. CDR1 and CDR2 from the germline V gene are SNHLY and FYNNEI. This CDR3 has 15 amino acids. The CDR3 DNA follows: TGTGCCAGCAGTGAAGACCCGGGGTCTGGGGAGACCCAGTACTTC. The encoded protein is CASSEDPGSGETQYF. The full variable domain, in which reference TRBV2 and TRBJ2-5 provide the parts outside the CDR3, is EPEVTQTPSHQVTQMGQEVILRCVPISNHLYFYWYRQILGQKVEFLVSFYNNEISEKSEIFDDQFSVERPDGSNFTLKIRSTKLEDSAMYFCASSEDPGSGETQYFGPGTRLLVL.

This clonotype was observed a handful of times. The chain employs TRBV7-2 and TRBJ1-2; no firm D call. The CDR3 length is 13 residues. Trimming left V 2 bases short and J 3 bases short, with 7 bases between. Germline V CDR1 and CDR2: SGHTA, FQGNSA. This CDR3 is CASSLNLDYGYTF. CDR3 DNA: TGTGCCAGCAGCTTAAACCTGGACTATGGCTACACCTTC.

This clonotype turned up a few times. The CDR3 spells CASSKAGTSEGYEQYF. As DNA, the CDR3 is TGTGCCAGCAGCAAAGCCGGGACTAGCGAAGGGTACGAGCAGTACTTC. The V gene is TRBV7-9, the J gene TRBJ2-7; TRBD2 aligns across 10 bases. J lost 4 bases, V lost 5 bases, and 11 bases had no gene match. CDR1 and CDR2 (germline): SEHNR, FQNEAQ (reference sequence). This CDR3 contains 16 residues. The variable domain in full, with the rest retrieved from reference TRBV7-9 and TRBJ2-7, is DTGVSQNPRHKITKRGQNVTFRCDPISEHNRLYWYRQTLGQGPEFLTYFQNEAQLEKSRLLSDRFSAERPKGSFSTLEIQRTEQGDSAMYLCASSKAGTSEGYEQYFGPGTRLTVT.

This chain uses TRBV5-1 with TRBJ2-7; 9 positions agree with TRBD2. CDR1 is SGHRS and CDR2 is YFSETQ in the germline V gene. The trim removed 5 bases at V and 1 base at J, leaving 7 bases unmatched. The CDR3 consists of 15 residues. CDR3 nucleotide sequence: TGCGCCAGCAGTTTAGGACTAGCGACTTCCTACGAGCAGTACTTC. Encoded protein: CASSLGLATSYEQYF. Supplemented by reference TRBV5-1 and TRBJ2-7, the full variable domain reads KAGVTQTPRYLIKTRGQQVTLSCSPISGHRSVSWYQQTPGQGLQFLFEYFSETQRNKGNFPGRFSGRQFSNSRSEMNVSTLELGDSALYLCASSLGLATSYEQYFGPGTRLTVT.

This clonotype appeared many times. V usage is TRBV29-1 and J usage is TRBJ2-7; 8 nucleotides line up with TRBD1. This CDR3 region has 13 residues. CDR1 and CDR2 (germline): SQVTM, ANQGSEA. J gave up 6 bases and V 5 bases, and 9 bases lay outside the gene matches. DNA of the CDR3: TGCAGCGTTTTGACAGGGGAAGACAGCGAGCAGTACTTC. Residues: CSVLTGEDSEQYF.

The sample holds a few counts of this clonotype. The genes are TRBV15 and TRBJ1-1; 7 bases are a match to TRBD1. Germline trimming cut 0 bases from V and 1 base from J; bases unmatched to any gene: 8. Germline CDR1 is LNHNV and CDR2 is YYDKDF (reference sequence). The CDR3 runs to 17 residues. In DNA, the CDR3 is TGTGCCACCAGCAGAGATATGAAGGGGGCCCCGAACACTGAAGCTTTCTTT. Residues: CATSRDMKGAPNTEAFF.

This clonotype was counted between two and nine times. V is TRBV2 and J is TRBJ1-1, with D maybe TRBD1 (5 bases). From germline, CDR1 is SNHLY and CDR2 FYNNEI. CDR3 length equals 13 residues. V was clipped by 4 bases and J by 11 bases, with 17 bases between them. Written as DNA, the CDR3 is TGTGCCAGCAGTGGGGATTTTGAGGGGACGGCTTTCTTT. It yields the protein CASSGDFEGTAFF.

About this clonotype: Germline is not matched at one junction end, which may reflect a read error. The chain uses TRBV5-1 and TRBJ2-5, with 8 positions matching TRBD1. CDR1 and CDR2 (germline): SGHRS, YFSETQ. CDR3 length equals 16 residues. CDR3 in DNA: TGTGCCAGCAGCCTCATTCCCAGGGGGCGCAGGGAGACCCAGTACTTC. It yields the protein CASSLIPRGRRETQYF.

The table lists this clonotype with many counts. This sequence joins TRBV2 and TRBJ2-7; TRBD1 matches at 9 bases. V lost 10 bases, J lost 4 bases, and 11 bases stayed unmatched. This CDR3 region has 14 residues. Germline V lookup: CDR1 SNHLY, CDR2 FYNNEI. The CDR3 sequence is CATGKGTGRYEQYF. As DNA, the CDR3 is TGTGCCACCGGGAAAGGGACAGGGCGGTACGAGCAGTACTTC. The full variable domain, completed using reference TRBV2 and TRBJ2-7, is EPEVTQTPSHQVTQMGQEVILRCVPISNHLYFYWYRQILGQKVEFLVSFYNNEISEKSEIFDDQFSVERPDGSNFTLKIRSTKLEDSAMYFCATGKGTGRYEQYFGPGTRLTVT.

V gene TRBV11-2 combines with J gene TRBJ2-5; TRBD1 matches 7 bases. The trim removed 9 bases at V and 10 bases at J, leaving 11 bases unmatched. Germline V gene data show CDR1 as SGHAT and CDR2 as FQNNGV. CDR3 length: 12 amino acids. In nucleotides, the CDR3 is TGTGCCAGTAGTGGTCCACAGGGGATCCAGTACTTC. Translated: CASSGPQGIQYF.

The rearrangement links TRBV4-1 to TRBJ2-5; D might be TRBD1 (6 bases). The CDR3 extends over 14 amino acids. The V end was cut by 2 bases, the J end by 6 bases, with 13 bases between. Looked up from germline, CDR1 is MGHRA and CDR2 is YSYEKL. CDR3 residues: CASSQTVRGQTQYF. The CDR3 DNA is TGCGCCAGCAGCCAAACGGTCAGGGGACAGACCCAGTACTTC.

The rearrangement links TRBV7-2 to TRBJ1-6; D is unclear. The CDR3 runs to 16 residues. V gave up 0 bases and J gave up 5 bases, with 11 bases separating them. Germline assignment: CDR1 SGHTA and CDR2 FQGNSA. The CDR3 nucleotides are TGTGCCAGCAGCTTAGCCTGGAACCGGGATAATTCACCCCTCCACTTT. Protein sequence: CASSLAWNRDNSPLHF.

V and J are TRBV2 and TRBJ2-2; tentative D call: TRBD2 (6 bases). V lost 6 bases, J lost 5 bases, and 13 bases lay in between. The CDR3 extends over 14 amino acids. Germline V CDR1 and CDR2: SNHLY, FYNNEI. CDR3 nucleotides: TGTGCCAGCAGGAGGAGGGAGGAAACCGGGGAGCTGTTTTTT. Translating it yields CASRRREETGELFF.

About this clonotype itself: This clone may be a read error of a much larger clone one base away. This sequence joins TRBV2 and TRBJ1-4; the D is unclear. Per germline, CDR1 SNHLY and CDR2 FYNNEI. The CDR3 is 13 amino acids. V was shortened by 7 bases and J by 3 bases, with 9 bases between the two germline ends. The CDR3 protein is CASNPPANEKLFF. DNA of the CDR3: TGTGCCAGCAATCCTCCAGCTAATGAAAAACTGTTTTTT.

The chain has TRBV12-3 or TRBV12-4 and TRBJ1-5, with 8 bases fitting TRBD1. This CDR3 has 16 residues. The J segment lost 2 bases and the V segment lost 6 bases, leaving 9 bases of the junction unmatched. The CDR3 is CASSPQGQGRNQPQHF. The CDR3 nucleotides read TGTGCCAGCAGCCCTCAAGGACAGGGCCGCAATCAGCCCCAGCATTTT.